The sequence of this TCR beta chain was determined in a study of early T cells in non-severe SARS-CoV-2 infection. Study results and caveats: VDJdb matching favored anti-spike CD8 responses, missing private and CD4 specificities.

Attachment of unique molecular identifiers was made to individual cDNA molecules. TCRdb passed the 5' RACE reads through MiXCR, listing each CDR3 protein once. This sample has 56,000 or so distinct CDR3 sequences, with approximately 8% found just once. This clonotype was observed many times. Antigen unknown. CDR3 length: 11 amino acids. V lost 6 bases, J lost 4 bases, and 4 bases lay in between. The chain links TRBV12-3 or TRBV12-4 to TRBJ2-1, with D hard to call. This TCR came from an adult who was a healthcare worker with PCR-confirmed SARS-CoV-2 infection or an uninfected control (not recorded which). Sequenced input: whole blood. CDR3 in amino acids: CASSQYNEQFF. Written as DNA, the CDR3 is TGTGCCAGCAGCCAATACAATGAGCAGTTCTTC.